The rows below give T cell receptor beta chains drawn from one sample of a study of T cell repertoires in cytomegalovirus infection. TCRdb reprocessed the reads via MiXCR and lists one record per CDR3 protein. The sample holds over 250,000 distinct CDR3 sequences, 20% to 25% seen once. Their cognate antigens are unknown. Material: cultured PBMCs, obtained from culture after CMV antigen stimulation. The receptors shown here come from a human donor in good health (CMV status not recorded). Some clones in this sample may be carry-over from other donors' samples. CDR3s include the opening cysteine and the closing phenylalanine or tryptophan. Each record gives: J gene, CDR3 length, D gene, V gene, clone size, CDR3 protein. D genes are given only for firm matches. Clone size, where shown, is once, few, many, or a class for clones that have expanded.

TRBJ2-5,12,TRBD2,TRBV2,.,CASSTSAETQYF
TRBJ2-1,12,TRBD1,TRBV29-1,.,CSVQGALDEQFF
TRBJ2-2,13,.,TRBV29-1,.,CSGGDPNTGELFF
TRBJ2-7,13,.,TRBV7-8,.,CASSLALRYEQYF
TRBJ2-1,21,TRBD2,TRBV6-2/TRBV6-3,.,CASSYPIRAPSGSSSYNEQFF
TRBJ2-3,14,TRBD2,TRBV7-2,many,CASSPGTRRGTQYF
TRBJ2-3,16,.,TRBV20-1,few,CSADPGGAGEGDTQYF
TRBJ1-6,13,.,TRBV7-2,many,CASSLGMVSPLHF
TRBJ2-5,17,TRBD2,TRBV7-2,many,CASSLNPYAGARETQYF
TRBJ1-3,16,.,TRBV7-8,many,CASSLGRGISGNTIYF
TRBJ2-3,15,.,TRBV7-2,few,CASSGRTFSTDTQYF
TRBJ2-5,14,.,TRBV7-6,.,CASSLIWGLETQYF
TRBJ2-1,18,TRBD2,TRBV27,few,CASSSGLAGGSSYNEQFF
TRBJ2-1,16,TRBD2,TRBV7-8,many,CASSNRTSGVYNEQFF
TRBJ2-1,16,TRBD2,TRBV11-3,many,CASSLESGGIGNEQFF
TRBJ2-1,13,.,TRBV7-7,.,CASSFGWEAEQFF
TRBJ1-2,13,.,TRBV12-3/TRBV12-4,many,CASSFRQNYGYTF
TRBJ1-1,11,.,TRBV5-6,.,CASSSQWGAFF
TRBJ2-1,16,.,TRBV7-4,.,CASSLKAARSYNEQFF
TRBJ2-5,14,.,TRBV20-1,many,CSALDVVQAETQYF
TRBJ1-2,15,TRBD1,TRBV24-1,few,CATSAPGQGERGYTF
TRBJ1-1,13,.,TRBV6-2/TRBV6-3,.,CASSYDGFHEAFF
TRBJ2-7,14,.,TRBV11-2,.,CASSLVGGPYEQYF
TRBJ1-2,15,.,TRBV7-2,many,CASSLARGVDYGYTF
TRBJ2-3,16,TRBD2,TRBV7-2,many,CASSLAGTSGSGTQYF
TRBJ1-1,14,.,TRBV7-9,few,CAGGLGNLNTEAFF
TRBJ2-6,11,.,TRBV20-1,.,CSANGGNVLTF
TRBJ1-1,15,TRBD1,TRBV4-3,.,CASSQQGVQNTEAFF
TRBJ2-2,14,.,TRBV7-2,many,CASSLGQFTGELFF
TRBJ2-1,14,.,TRBV7-2,.,CASSLGSTSKEQFF
TRBJ2-3,18,.,TRBV4-1,.,CASYIPGAAGERADTQYF
TRBJ2-1,15,TRBD2,TRBV20-1,.,CSARDPGTRVNEQFF
TRBJ2-1,16,TRBD1,TRBV15,.,CATSSGGAKYGNEQFF
TRBJ2-5,17,TRBD1,TRBV4-3,.,CASSQDFGTGQLETQYF
TRBJ1-2,15,.,TRBV13,.,CASSLGRGVAQGYTF
TRBJ2-2,16,TRBD2,TRBV9,many,CASSAAGSPRTGELFF
TRBJ1-2,13,.,TRBV5-4,.,CASSLAGGGGYTF
TRBJ2-5,15,TRBD1,TRBV7-2,many,CASSPRDRDWETQYF
TRBJ2-7,13,TRBD2,TRBV7-2,many,CASSRGTSVEQYF
TRBJ2-2,18,TRBD2,TRBV5-4,few,CASSLSVGGRAYTGELFF
TRBJ2-2,13,.,TRBV7-2,few,CASSPLAGGELFF
TRBJ2-7,13,.,TRBV7-6,few,CASSLAGKAKQYF
TRBJ2-1,16,.,TRBV15,few,CATSREGLTNYNEQFF